Each of the 26 T cell receptor beta chains below was sequenced from the same sample in a study of T cell repertoires in cytomegalovirus infection (dated by TCRdb to about 2019). The instrument given in TCRdb is Illumina HiSeq 1500. The raw public data were reprocessed by TCRdb itself: fastp quality trimming at Q25, MiXCR clonotype calling, in-frame beta chains only. Each CDR3 protein appears once, grouped with its most common genes and DNA. The sample table shows under 300,000 distinct CDR3 sequences, and about 20% are seen once. The ten largest clones take up roughly a fifth of the sample. Their antigens are not known. The treatment or condition label here, explained by the study, means: in vitro stimulation with specific CMV peptide epitopes to enrich CMV-specific T cells. The material was cultured PBMCs, obtained from culture after CMV antigen stimulation. Every receptor here comes from a human donor in good health (CMV status not recorded). Some clones in this sample may be carry-over from other donors' samples.

This clonotype was recorded a few times. The chain is built from TRBV7-2 and TRBJ2-7; 12 bases match TRBD2. After removal of 5 bases from V and 3 bases from J, the junction contained 5 bases not matched to a gene. Per germline, CDR1 SGHTA and CDR2 FQGNSA. The CDR3 covers 15 residues. The CDR3: CASSPRTSGIYEQYF. The DNA of the CDR3 is TGTGCCAGCAGCCCCCGGACTAGCGGGATCTACGAGCAGTACTTC.

This clonotype was counted between two and nine times. The chain has TRBV24-1 and TRBJ2-1; 11 bases align to TRBD2. This CDR3 region has 15 residues. The V segment lost 10 bases and the J segment 9 bases; nucleotides outside the gene matches: 13. Germline V gene data show CDR1 as KGHDR and CDR2 as SFDVKD. CDR3 amino acids: CATEALAGGGVEQFF. For the CDR3, the DNA is TGTGCCACGGAAGCTCTAGCGGGAGGAGGGGTTGAGCAGTTCTTC.

A single count supports this clonotype. This chain links TRBV6-6 with TRBJ2-7; TRBD2 agrees at 8 bases. This CDR3 contains 16 residues. V shed 7 bases, J shed 7 bases, and the junction held 18 bases outside the gene matches. Germline V CDR1 and CDR2: MNHNY, SVGAGI (reference sequence). The CDR3, as DNA: TGTGCCAGCAAAAATGCGGGGTCGAGCGGGAGTGGGGAGCAGTACTTC. It specifies CASKNAGSSGSGEQYF.

This clonotype came up a few times. The chain recombines TRBV19 with TRBJ2-1; D may be TRBD1 (6 bases). V was trimmed by 8 bases and J by 5 bases, leaving 13 bases between them. CDR1 is LNHDA and CDR2 is SQIVND in the germline V gene (reference sequence). This CDR3 has 13 amino acids. The CDR3 DNA sequence: TGTGCCAGTCGTCGACAGGATCACAATGAGCAGTTCTTC. Amino acid sequence: CASRRQDHNEQFF.

This clonotype was counted only a few times. V and J are TRBV27 and TRBJ2-1; D perhaps matches TRBD1 (7 bases). This CDR3 has 16 amino acids. V gave up 2 bases and J gave up 3 bases, with 14 bases separating them. Germline V lookup: CDR1 MNHEY, CDR2 SMNVEV (reference sequence). The CDR3 reads CASSLSSGGNYNEQFF. The CDR3 nucleotides are TGTGCCAGCAGTTTAAGCTCAGGGGGGAACTACAATGAGCAGTTCTTC.

This clonotype has at least ten counts. V is TRBV5-4 and J is TRBJ2-5, with a weak D call TRBD1 (7 bases). Germline-derived CDR1 and CDR2 are SGHNT and YYREEE (reference sequence). The V end was cut by 2 bases, the J end by 4 bases, with 15 bases between. CDR3 size: 15 residues. This CDR3 reads CASSLRTGAGETQYF. CDR3 nucleotide sequence: TGTGCCAGCAGCTTAAGGACAGGAGCGGGAGAGACCCAGTACTTC. Full variable domain (missing parts from reference TRBV5-4 and TRBJ2-5): ETGVTQSPTHLIKTRGQQVTLRCSSQSGHNTVSWYQQALGQGPQFIFQYYREEENGRGNFPPRFSGLQFPNYSSELNVNALELDDSALYLCASSLRTGAGETQYFGPGTRLLVL.

This clonotype was seen only once. A much more abundant neighbour one base away suggests this may be a read error. This chain uses TRBV5-8 with TRBJ2-3, with 12 bases identical to TRBD1. The CDR3 loop spans 16 amino acids. Germline CDR1 is SGHTS and CDR2 is YDEGEE. The CDR3 coding sequence is TGTGCCAGCAGCCGGGACAGGGGGCGAGGCACAGATACGCGGTATTTT. Its translation is CASSRDRGRGTDTRYF. Full variable domain (missing parts from reference TRBV5-8 and TRBJ2-3): EAGVTQSPTHLIKTRGQQATLRCSPISGHTSVYWYQQALGLGLQFLLWYDEGEERNRGNFPPRFSGRQFPNYSSELNVNALELEDSALYLCASSRDRGRGTDTRYFGPGTRLTVL.

The table lists this clonotype with many counts. The V gene is TRBV3-1, the J gene TRBJ1-4; D uncertain. The CDR3 runs 15 residues. Germline V lookup: CDR1 LGHDT, CDR2 YNNKEL (reference sequence). V was shortened by 0 bases and J by 5 bases, with 10 bases between the two germline ends. This chain's CDR3 is CASSQDPLGNEKLFF. CDR3 sequence (DNA): TGTGCCAGCAGCCAAGATCCCCTGGGGAATGAAAAACTGTTTTTT.

This sequence joins TRBV11-2 and TRBJ1-4; unclear D gene. The CDR3 is 17 residues long. The germline V and J ends were trimmed by 5 bases and 1 base, with 17 bases remaining between them. The germline V gene encodes CDR1 SGHAT and CDR2 FQNNGV. The CDR3 loop is CASSRTQGFITNEKLFF. CDR3 sequence (DNA): TGTGCCAGCAGCCGAACCCAAGGGTTCATAACTAATGAAAAACTGTTTTTT.

There are a few counts of this clonotype. The V call is TRBV6-6, the J call TRBJ1-6; the D is unclear. V lost 3 bases to trimming and J lost 5 bases, with 11 bases between them. The CDR3 consists of 15 residues. Germline V lookup: CDR1 MNHNY, CDR2 SVGAGI (reference sequence). The CDR3 here is CASSYWEQNNSPLHF. For the CDR3, the DNA is TGTGCCAGCAGTTATTGGGAGCAGAATAATTCACCCCTCCACTTT.

This clonotype was observed a handful of times. The J gene is TRBJ1-2, the V gene TRBV6-1; D is unclear. Germline assignment: CDR1 MNHNS and CDR2 SASEGT. Deletions cut 10 bases from V and 3 bases from J, with 12 bases between. The CDR3 has 12 amino acids. The CDR3 sequence: CAIRRGDYGYTF. The CDR3 DNA sequence: TGTGCCATCCGGCGGGGTGACTATGGCTACACCTTC.

This clonotype was recorded a few times. The chain combines TRBV11-2 with TRBJ2-5; tentatively, D is TRBD1 (6 bases). Trimming stripped 5 bases from V and 4 bases from J, with 23 bases between. Germline CDR1 SGHAT, CDR2 FQNNGV. The CDR3 loop spans 17 amino acids. CDR3 amino acids: CASSGRGGVRMIETQYF. For the CDR3, the DNA is TGTGCCAGCAGCGGCAGGGGTGGAGTTAGGATGATAGAGACCCAGTACTTC.

J is TRBJ2-7 and V is TRBV7-2; 7 bases map to TRBD2. The germline V gene has CDR1 SGHTA and CDR2 FQGNSA. The CDR3 extends over 15 amino acids. Trimming took 5 bases from V and 3 from J; bases not matched to a gene: 10. CDR3: CASSPPGLKYYEQYF. The CDR3 bases are TGTGCCAGCAGCCCTCCGGGACTAAAATACTACGAGCAGTACTTC.

The CDR3 loop reads CASSHGGSGANVLTF. Written as DNA, the CDR3 is TGTGCCAGCAGCCACGGGGGCTCTGGGGCCAACGTCCTGACTTTC. This rearrangement joins TRBV6-2 or TRBV6-3 to TRBJ2-6, with a weak D call TRBD2 (6 bases). CDR1 and CDR2 (germline): MNHEY, SVGEGT. Trimming cost V 6 bases and J 0 bases, with 9 bases left between them. The CDR3 totals 15 residues.

This clonotype was detected a few times. The chain employs TRBV12-3 or TRBV12-4 and TRBJ1-1; a possible D gene is TRBD1 (5 bases). The CDR3 sequence is 15 residues long. Between the trimmed V and J ends, which lost 2 bases and 4 bases, there was a span of 14 bases. The CDR3 DNA sequence: TGTGCCAGCAGTTTAATCGACGTGGGGGGCACTGAAGCTTTCTTT. Protein sequence: CASSLIDVGGTEAFF.

This clonotype came up a few times. Here the CDR3 DNA reads TGCGCCAGCAGCCAAGACTTATTTAATGAGCAGTTCTTC. Translated: CASSQDLFNEQFF. The J gene is TRBJ2-1, the V gene TRBV4-1; D call uncertain. The CDR3 is made up of 13 amino acids. The V gene's germline CDR1 is MGHRA and CDR2 YSYEKL. The V gene lost 0 bases and the J gene lost 7 bases, with 7 bases spanning the gap.

The table lists this clonotype with a few counts. The chain uses TRBV15 and TRBJ2-1; no definite D call. V was clipped by 0 bases and J by 0 bases, with 6 bases between them. The CDR3 totals 15 residues. The germline gives CDR1 LNHNV, CDR2 YYDKDF (reference sequence). CDR3 amino acids: CATSRDTGSYNEQFF. In DNA form, the CDR3 reads TGTGCCACCAGCAGAGATACGGGCTCCTACAATGAGCAGTTCTTC.

This clonotype was recorded a few times. Here the CDR3 reads CASSYDGAVSGNTIYF. The CDR3 DNA sequence: TGTGCCAGCAGTTACGATGGAGCAGTCTCTGGAAACACCATATATTTT. The chain couples TRBV6-2 or TRBV6-3 to TRBJ1-3; D is unclear. The CDR3 is 16 amino acids. Trimming cost V 2 bases and J 0 bases, with 11 bases left between them. Germline loops: CDR1 MNHEY, CDR2 SVGEGT.

At least ten counts were recorded for this clonotype. V and J are TRBV11-3 and TRBJ2-3; D is possibly TRBD2 (5 bases). CDR1 and CDR2 from the germline V gene are SGHNT and YENEEA. The V and J ends lost 9 bases and 4 bases respectively, with 17 bases between them. The CDR3 loop spans 14 amino acids. The CDR3 sequence is CASKEGSGPDTQYF. The CDR3 DNA reads TGTGCCAGTAAAGAAGGGAGCGGACCAGATACGCAGTATTTT. Complete variable domain (other parts from reference TRBV11-3 and TRBJ2-3): EAGVVQSPRYKIIEKKQPVAFWCNPISGHNTLYWYLQNLGQGPELLIRYENEEAVDDSQLPKDRFSAERLKGVDSTLKIQPAELGDSAVYLCASKEGSGPDTQYFGPGTRLTVL.

This clonotype was seen a few times. The CDR3 reads CASSIRGGSGRAHEQFF. The DNA of the CDR3 is TGTGCCAGCAGCATCCGTGGCGGTAGCGGGAGGGCTCATGAGCAGTTCTTC. V and J are TRBV11-1 and TRBJ2-1; 11 nucleotides match TRBD2. The germline V gene has CDR1 SGHAT and CDR2 FQDESV (reference sequence). The length of the CDR3 is 17 residues. Trimming removed 5 bases from V and 8 bases from J; junction bases left unmatched: 14.

In its sample, this clonotype was seen many times. The chain couples TRBV7-2 to TRBJ1-2, with D possibly TRBD1 on 5 matching bases. V was clipped by 0 bases and J by 4 bases, with 9 bases between them. The CDR3 spans 14 residues. Germline assignment: CDR1 SGHTA and CDR2 FQGNSA. The CDR3 is CASSLAGEGYGYTF. In nucleotides, the CDR3 is TGTGCCAGCAGCTTAGCAGGGGAGGGCTATGGCTACACCTTC.

The sample holds many counts of this clonotype. V and J are TRBV7-2 and TRBJ2-5; D gene uncertain. V was trimmed by 7 bases and J by 2 bases, leaving 11 bases between them. Germline V gene data show CDR1 as SGHTA and CDR2 as FQGNSA. The CDR3 runs 13 residues. The CDR3 bases are TGTGCCAGCACCCCGGGCAGGCAAGAGACCCAGTACTTC. It yields the protein CASTPGRQETQYF.

The table lists this clonotype with many counts. The rearrangement uses TRBV12-3 or TRBV12-4 and TRBJ1-1, with D hard to call. Trimming removed 7 bases from V and 1 base from J, with 13 bases in between. CDR3 size: 14 residues. The CDR3 loop is CASNLRTENTEAFF. The CDR3 DNA reads as TGTGCCAGCAACTTACGGACGGAGAACACTGAAGCTTTCTTT.

The chain links TRBV7-8 to TRBJ2-4, with 11 bases aligning to TRBD2. Per the germline V gene, CDR1 is SGHVS and CDR2 is FQNEAQ. The CDR3 has 18 amino acids. V lost 2 bases to trimming and J lost 2 bases; unmatched junction nucleotides: 8. The CDR3 DNA reads as TGTGCCAGCAGCTTACCGACTAGCGGGACCCGGCCCAAAAACATTCAGTACTTC. Translating gives CASSLPTSGTRPKNIQYF.

This clonotype was picked up many times. This chain connects TRBV5-4 to TRBJ1-1; the D gene is possibly TRBD1 (6 bases). CDR1 and CDR2 from the germline V gene are SGHNT and YYREEE (reference sequence). CDR3 size: 15 residues. V was trimmed by 5 bases and J by 4 bases, leaving 18 bases between them. CDR3 nucleotide sequence: TGTGCCAGCAGTCCAGGGGCCAAAGGCGGCACTGAAGCTTTCTTT. Its protein is CASSPGAKGGTEAFF.

The chain couples TRBV7-6 to TRBJ2-5; no reliable D call. The CDR3 runs 11 residues. Per germline, CDR1 SGHVS and CDR2 FNYEAQ. Trimming cost V 7 bases and J 3 bases, with 6 bases left between them. Here the CDR3 DNA reads TGTGCCAGCAAGCTAGAAGAGACCCAGTACTTC. This codes for CASKLEETQYF.